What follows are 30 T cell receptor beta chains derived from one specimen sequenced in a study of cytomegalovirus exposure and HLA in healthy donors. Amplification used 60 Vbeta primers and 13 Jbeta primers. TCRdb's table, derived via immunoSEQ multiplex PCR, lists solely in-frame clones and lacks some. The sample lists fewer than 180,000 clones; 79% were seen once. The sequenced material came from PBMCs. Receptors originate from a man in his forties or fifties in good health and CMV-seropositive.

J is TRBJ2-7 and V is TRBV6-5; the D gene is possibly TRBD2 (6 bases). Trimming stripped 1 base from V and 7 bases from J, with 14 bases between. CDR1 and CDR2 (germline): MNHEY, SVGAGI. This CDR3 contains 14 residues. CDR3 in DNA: TGTGCCAGCAGTTACTACCGGGGGTCGGAGGAGCAGTACTTC. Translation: CASSYYRGSEEQYF.

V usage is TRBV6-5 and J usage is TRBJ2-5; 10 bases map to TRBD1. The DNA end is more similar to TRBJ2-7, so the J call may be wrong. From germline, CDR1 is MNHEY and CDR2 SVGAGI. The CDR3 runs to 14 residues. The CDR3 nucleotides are TGTGCCAGCAGATCCCGGGACAGGGGCGACGAGCAGTACTTC. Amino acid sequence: CASRSRDRGDEQYF.

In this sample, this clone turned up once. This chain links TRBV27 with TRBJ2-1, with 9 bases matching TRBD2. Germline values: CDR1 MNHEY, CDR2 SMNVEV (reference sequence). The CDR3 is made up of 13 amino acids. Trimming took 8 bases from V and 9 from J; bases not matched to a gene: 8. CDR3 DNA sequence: TGTGCCAGCGAATCTAGCGGGACCTTTGAGCAGTTCTTC. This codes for CASESSGTFEQFF.

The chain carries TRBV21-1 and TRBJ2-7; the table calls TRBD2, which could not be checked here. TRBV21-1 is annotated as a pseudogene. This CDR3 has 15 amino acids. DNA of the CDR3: TGTGCCAGCAGCAAAATGAGTAGCGGAGCCTACGAGCAGTACTTC. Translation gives CASSKMSSGAYEQYF.

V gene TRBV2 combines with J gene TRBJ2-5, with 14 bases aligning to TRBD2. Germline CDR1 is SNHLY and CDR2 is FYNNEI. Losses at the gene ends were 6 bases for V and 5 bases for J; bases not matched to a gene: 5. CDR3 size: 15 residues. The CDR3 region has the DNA TGTGCCAGCAGAGGGACTAGCGGGAGCGGGGAGACCCAGTACTTC. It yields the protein CASRGTSGSGETQYF.

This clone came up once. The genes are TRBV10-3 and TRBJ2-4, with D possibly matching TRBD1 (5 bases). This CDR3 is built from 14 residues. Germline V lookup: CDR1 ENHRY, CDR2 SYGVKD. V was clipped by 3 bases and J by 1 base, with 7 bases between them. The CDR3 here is CAISEQAAKNIQYF. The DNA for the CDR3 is TGTGCCATCAGTGAACAGGCGGCCAAAAACATTCAGTACTTC.

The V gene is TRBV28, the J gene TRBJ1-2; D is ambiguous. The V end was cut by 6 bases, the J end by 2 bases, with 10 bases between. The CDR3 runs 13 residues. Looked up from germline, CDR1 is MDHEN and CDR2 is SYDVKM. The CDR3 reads CASRPSVNYGYTF. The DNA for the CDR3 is TGTGCCAGCAGACCCTCAGTGAACTATGGCTACACCTTC.

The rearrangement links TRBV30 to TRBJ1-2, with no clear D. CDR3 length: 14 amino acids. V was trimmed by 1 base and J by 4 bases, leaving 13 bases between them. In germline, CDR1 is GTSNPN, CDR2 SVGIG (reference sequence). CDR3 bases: TGTGCCTGGAGTGCAATCCGTGGCAGCTATGGCTACACCTTC. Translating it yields CAWSAIRGSYGYTF.

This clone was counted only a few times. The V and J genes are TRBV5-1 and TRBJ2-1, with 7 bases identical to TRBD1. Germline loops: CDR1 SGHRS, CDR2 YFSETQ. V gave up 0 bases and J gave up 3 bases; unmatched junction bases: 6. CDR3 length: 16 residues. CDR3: CASSLAPAGGYNEQFF. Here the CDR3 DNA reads TGCGCCAGCAGCTTGGCCCCGGCAGGGGGCTACAATGAGCAGTTCTTC.

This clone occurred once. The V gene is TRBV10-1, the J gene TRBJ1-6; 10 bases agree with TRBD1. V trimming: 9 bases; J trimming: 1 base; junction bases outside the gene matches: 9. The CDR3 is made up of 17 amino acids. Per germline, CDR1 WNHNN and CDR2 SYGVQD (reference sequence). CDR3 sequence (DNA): TGCGCCAGGCAGACAGGGGGCGCAAGGTCCTATAATTCACCCCTCCACTTT. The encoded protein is CARQTGGARSYNSPLHF.

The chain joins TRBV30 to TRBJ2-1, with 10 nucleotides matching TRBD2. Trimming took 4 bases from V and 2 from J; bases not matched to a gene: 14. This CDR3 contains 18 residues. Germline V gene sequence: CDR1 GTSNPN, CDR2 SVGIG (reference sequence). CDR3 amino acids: CAWTFTPRTSGTYNEQFF. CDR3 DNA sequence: TGTGCCTGGACGTTTACCCCTAGGACTAGCGGAACCTACAATGAGCAGTTCTTC.

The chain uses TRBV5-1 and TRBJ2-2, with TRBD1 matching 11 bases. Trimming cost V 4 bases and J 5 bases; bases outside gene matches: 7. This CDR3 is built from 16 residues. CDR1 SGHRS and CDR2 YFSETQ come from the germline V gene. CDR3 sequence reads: CASSDPGTGGTGELFF. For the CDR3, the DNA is TGCGCCAGCAGCGATCCCGGGACAGGGGGAACCGGGGAGCTGTTTTTT.

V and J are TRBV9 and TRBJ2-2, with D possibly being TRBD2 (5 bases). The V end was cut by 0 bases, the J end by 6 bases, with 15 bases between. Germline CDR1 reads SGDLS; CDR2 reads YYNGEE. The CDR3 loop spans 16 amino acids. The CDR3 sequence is CASSVVEGGFAGELFF. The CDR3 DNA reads TGTGCCAGCAGCGTAGTAGAGGGCGGGTTCGCCGGGGAGCTGTTTTTT.

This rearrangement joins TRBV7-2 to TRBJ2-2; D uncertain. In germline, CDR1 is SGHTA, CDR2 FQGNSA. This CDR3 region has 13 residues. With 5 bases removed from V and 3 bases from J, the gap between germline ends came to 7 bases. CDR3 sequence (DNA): TGTGCCAGCAGCCCGCAGGACACCGGGGAGCTGTTTTTT. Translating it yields CASSPQDTGELFF.

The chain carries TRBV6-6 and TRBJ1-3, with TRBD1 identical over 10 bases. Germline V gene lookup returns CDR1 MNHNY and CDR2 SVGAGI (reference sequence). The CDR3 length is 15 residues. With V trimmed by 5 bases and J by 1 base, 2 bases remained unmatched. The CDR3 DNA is TGTGCCAGCAGTAGACAGGGGGCATCTGGAAACACCATATATTTT. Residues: CASSRQGASGNTIYF.

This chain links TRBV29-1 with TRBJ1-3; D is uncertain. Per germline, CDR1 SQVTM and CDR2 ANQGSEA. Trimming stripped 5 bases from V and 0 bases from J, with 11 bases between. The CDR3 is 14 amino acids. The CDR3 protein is CSVSPRLSGNTIYF. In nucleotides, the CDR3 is TGCAGCGTTTCACCAAGACTCTCTGGAAACACCATATATTTT.

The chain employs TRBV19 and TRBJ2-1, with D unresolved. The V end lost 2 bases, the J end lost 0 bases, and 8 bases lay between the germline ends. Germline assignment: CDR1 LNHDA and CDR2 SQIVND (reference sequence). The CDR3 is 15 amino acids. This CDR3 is CASSIIASSYNEQFF. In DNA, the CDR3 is TGTGCCAGTAGTATAATAGCTAGCTCCTACAATGAGCAGTTCTTC.

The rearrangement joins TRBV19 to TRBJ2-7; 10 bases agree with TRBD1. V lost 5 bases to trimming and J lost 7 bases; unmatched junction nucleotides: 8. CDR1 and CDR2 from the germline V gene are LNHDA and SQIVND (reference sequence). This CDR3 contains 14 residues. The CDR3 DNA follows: TGTGCCAGTAGTTCTCAGACAGGGGGCCGGGAGCAGTACTTC. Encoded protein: CASSSQTGGREQYF.

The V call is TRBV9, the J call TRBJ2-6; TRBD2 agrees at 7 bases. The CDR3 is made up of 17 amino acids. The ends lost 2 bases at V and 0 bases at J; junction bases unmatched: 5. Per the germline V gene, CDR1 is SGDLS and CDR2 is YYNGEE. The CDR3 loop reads CASSVGDYPSGANVLTF. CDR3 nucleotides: TGTGCCAGCAGCGTGGGGGACTACCCCTCTGGGGCCAACGTCCTGACTTTC.

The CDR3 region is CASSLGQGVHNEKLFF. CDR3 in DNA: TGCGCCAGCAGCCTGGGACAGGGGGTACATAATGAAAAACTGTTTTTT. This chain links TRBV5-1 with TRBJ1-4, with 11 nucleotides matching TRBD1. J lost 4 bases, V lost 4 bases, and 6 bases had no gene match. The CDR3 sequence is 16 residues long. Germline V CDR1 and CDR2: SGHRS, YFSETQ.

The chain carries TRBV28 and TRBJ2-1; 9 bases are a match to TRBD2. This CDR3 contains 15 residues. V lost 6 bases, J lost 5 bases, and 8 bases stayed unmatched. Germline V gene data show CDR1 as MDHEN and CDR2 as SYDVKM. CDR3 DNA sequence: TGTGCCAGCAGCCTGGGACTAGCTGGGAACAATGAGCAGTTCTTC. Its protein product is CASSLGLAGNNEQFF.

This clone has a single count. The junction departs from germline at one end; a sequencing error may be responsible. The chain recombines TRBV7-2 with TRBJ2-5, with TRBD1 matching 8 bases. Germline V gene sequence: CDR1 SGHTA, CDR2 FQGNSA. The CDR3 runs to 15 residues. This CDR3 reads CASSLQGAHQGTQYF. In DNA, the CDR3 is TGTGCCAGCAGCTTACAGGGGGCCCACCAAGGGACCCAGTACTTC.

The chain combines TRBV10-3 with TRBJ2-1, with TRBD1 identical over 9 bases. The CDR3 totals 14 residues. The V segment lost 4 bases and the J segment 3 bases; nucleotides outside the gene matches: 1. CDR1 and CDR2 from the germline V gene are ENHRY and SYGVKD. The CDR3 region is CAISVGQGYNEQFF. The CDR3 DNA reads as TGTGCCATCAGTGTGGGACAGGGCTACAATGAGCAGTTCTTC.

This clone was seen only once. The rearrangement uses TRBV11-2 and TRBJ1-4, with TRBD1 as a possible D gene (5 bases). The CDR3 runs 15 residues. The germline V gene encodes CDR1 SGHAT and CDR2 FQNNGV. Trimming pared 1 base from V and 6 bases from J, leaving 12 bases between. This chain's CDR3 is CASSLGAGFDEKLFF. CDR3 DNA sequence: TGTGCCAGCAGCTTAGGGGCAGGGTTTGATGAAAAACTGTTTTTT.

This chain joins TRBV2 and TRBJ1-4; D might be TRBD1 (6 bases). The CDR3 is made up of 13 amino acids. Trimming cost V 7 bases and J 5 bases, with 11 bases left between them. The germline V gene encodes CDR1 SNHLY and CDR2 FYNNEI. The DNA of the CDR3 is TGTGCCAGCATTTACAGGGTAAATGAAAAACTGTTTTTT. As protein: CASIYRVNEKLFF. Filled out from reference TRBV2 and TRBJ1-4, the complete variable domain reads EPEVTQTPSHQVTQMGQEVILRCVPISNHLYFYWYRQILGQKVEFLVSFYNNEISEKSEIFDDQFSVERPDGSNFTLKIRSTKLEDSAMYFCASIYRVNEKLFFGSGTQLSVL.

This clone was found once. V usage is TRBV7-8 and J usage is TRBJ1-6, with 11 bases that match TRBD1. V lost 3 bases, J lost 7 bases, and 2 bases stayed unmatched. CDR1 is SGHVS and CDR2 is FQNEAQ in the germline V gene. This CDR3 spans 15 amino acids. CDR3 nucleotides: TGTGCCAGCAGCTTTCGGACAGGGGGCAATTCACCCCTCCACTTT. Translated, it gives CASSFRTGGNSPLHF.

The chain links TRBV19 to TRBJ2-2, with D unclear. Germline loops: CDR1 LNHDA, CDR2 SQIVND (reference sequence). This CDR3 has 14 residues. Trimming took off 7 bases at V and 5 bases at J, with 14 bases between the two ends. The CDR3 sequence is CASTPSFYTGELFF. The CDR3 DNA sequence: TGTGCCAGTACCCCTTCTTTCTATACCGGGGAGCTGTTTTTT. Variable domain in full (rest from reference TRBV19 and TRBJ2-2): DGGITQSPKYLFRKEGQNVTLSCEQNLNHDAMYWYRQDPGQGLRLIYYSQIVNDFQKGDIAEGYSVSREKKESFPLTVTSAQKNPTAFYLCASTPSFYTGELFFGEGSRLTVL.

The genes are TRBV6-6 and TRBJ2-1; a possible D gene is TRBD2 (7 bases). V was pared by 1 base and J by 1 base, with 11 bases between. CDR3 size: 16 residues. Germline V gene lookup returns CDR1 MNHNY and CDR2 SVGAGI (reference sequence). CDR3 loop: CASSYWEGGSYNEQFF. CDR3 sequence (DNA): TGTGCCAGCAGTTACTGGGAGGGGGGTTCCTACAATGAGCAGTTCTTC.

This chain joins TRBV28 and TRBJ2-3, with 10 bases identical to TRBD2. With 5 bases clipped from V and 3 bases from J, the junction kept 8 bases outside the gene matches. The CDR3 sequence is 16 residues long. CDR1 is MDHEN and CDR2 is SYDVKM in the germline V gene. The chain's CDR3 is CASSEPSSGSTDTQYF. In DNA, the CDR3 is TGTGCCAGCAGTGAGCCTTCTAGCGGGAGTACAGATACGCAGTATTTT.

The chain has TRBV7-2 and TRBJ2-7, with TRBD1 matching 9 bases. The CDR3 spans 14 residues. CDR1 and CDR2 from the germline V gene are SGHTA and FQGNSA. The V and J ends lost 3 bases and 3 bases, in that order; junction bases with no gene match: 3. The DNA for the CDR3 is TGTGCCAGCAGCTTTGGACAGGGGAGCTACGAGCAGTACTTC. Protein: CASSFGQGSYEQYF.